This TCR beta chain stems from a study of a mutant IDH1 vaccine in newly diagnosed glioma (dated by TCRdb to the early 2020s). Looking at the study overall: Across visits V03 through V10, patients got a total of eight vaccinations, given in weeks 1, 3, 5, 7, 11, 15, 19 and 23. Of the approximately 34 treated patients, 62.5% were male and approximately 40% were female, and a mean age of 40.4 years was recorded. Peripheral blood was collected at six visits: V03 (baseline), V05, V07, V10, V12 and V13. Vaccination began 4-6 weeks after radiotherapy alone, or alongside temozolomide cycles in the chemotherapy-containing groups. Prior to enrollment, standard therapy consisting of radiotherapy alone, temozolomide alone, or radiochemotherapy with temozolomide had been administered to patients, with the combination being received by most patients. For exploratory analyses, about 25 treated patients had longitudinal TCRB deep sequencing done wherever samples were available.

The library was made by the immunoSEQ multiplex PCR assay. Following the manufacturer's protocol, the hsTCRB Kit was used to amplify rearranged TCR beta chain sequences. An Illumina MiSeq was used to sequence the TCRB libraries. Per the source publication's procedure: Demultiplexing, trimming and gene mapping were performed with the kit vendor's proprietary platform. TCRdb mirrors the immuneACCESS table, restricted to in-frame sequences. Some clones are absent from its copies; in checked studies, under half trace to an unresolved V gene, and the reason for the others is unknown. The DNA was the basis for D and trimming; V, J and clone size are from that table. This sample holds about 58,000 clones; about 88% were observed only once. 7.4% of the sample rests with the top ten. The sample's time point label, in plain terms: week 5, during vaccination. A 20-mer mutant IDH1 peptide at 300 micrograms in Montanide made up each vaccine dose, which was injected subcutaneously together with topical imiquimod. Donors had newly diagnosed WHO grade 3 or 4 IDH1-mutant astrocytomas with loss of nuclear ATRX. The samples were drawn from NOA16, a multicentre, single-arm, open-label phase I trial in Germany that tested a mutant IDH1 peptide vaccine in humans for the first time. Genomic DNA for TCRB sequencing was isolated from EDTA blood with the DNeasy Blood and Tissue Kit.

As to this clone: Which antigen it targets is not known. No much larger clone is present one base from it, and per-base qualities are unavailable.

Results and caveats for the whole study, not just this receptor: Changes in the top peripheral T cell clonotypes picked up by TCRB sequencing did not appear to be linked to pseudoprogression. The authors stated that sample limitations prevented analyses of patient blood samples from being reproduced. Availability determined which PBMC samples were chosen for TCRB deep sequencing. Vaccine-induced immune responses across multiple MHC alleles were detected in 80% to 95% of patients.

CDR1 and CDR2, looked up from the germline V gene (reference sequence), are MNHNY and SVGAGI. Including cysteine and phenylalanine, the CDR3 has 11 amino acids. CDR3 DNA only is kept here, 33 bases in frame from base 1. V gives up 6 bases and J gives up 5 bases, and the segment between their germline ends measures 6 bases. This TCR was sampled from a woman in her fifties or sixties with glioma. The rearranged segments are TRBV6-6 and TRBJ2-3; the D gene is not confidently resolved. The sample was PBMCs, taken from a glioma patient whose treatment included an IDH1 peptide vaccine. This receptor has the CDR3 CASSDVDTQYF. The bases read TGTGCCAGCAGCGACGTAGATACGCAGTATTTT.